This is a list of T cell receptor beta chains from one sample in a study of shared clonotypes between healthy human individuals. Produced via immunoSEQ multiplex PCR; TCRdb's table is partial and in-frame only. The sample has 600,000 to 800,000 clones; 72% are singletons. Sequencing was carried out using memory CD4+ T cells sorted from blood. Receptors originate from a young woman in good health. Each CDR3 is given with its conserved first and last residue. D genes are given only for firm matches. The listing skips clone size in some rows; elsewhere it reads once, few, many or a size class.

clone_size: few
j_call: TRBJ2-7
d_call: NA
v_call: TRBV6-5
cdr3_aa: CASSYGSSGAVYEQYF
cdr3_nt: TGTGCCAGCAGTTACGGTTCATCAGGAGCCGTTTACGAGCAGTACTTC

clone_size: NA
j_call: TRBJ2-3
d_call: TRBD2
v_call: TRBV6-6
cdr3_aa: CASSFQRESDTQYF
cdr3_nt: TGTGCCAGCAGTTTTCAGCGGGAATCAGATACGCAGTATTTT

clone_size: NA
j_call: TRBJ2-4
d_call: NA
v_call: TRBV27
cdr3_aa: CASSLSGLAKNIQYF
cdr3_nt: TGTGCCAGCAGTTTATCGGGGTTAGCCAAAAACATTCAGTACTTC

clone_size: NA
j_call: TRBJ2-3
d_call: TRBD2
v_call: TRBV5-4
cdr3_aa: CASSFQLAKSTDTQYF
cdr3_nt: TGTGCCAGCAGCTTTCAACTAGCGAAGAGCACAGATACGCAGTATTTT

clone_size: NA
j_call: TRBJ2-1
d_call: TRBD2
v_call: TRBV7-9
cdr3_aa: CASSLGTSGTIYNEQFF
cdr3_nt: TGTGCCAGCAGCTTAGGGACTAGCGGGACCATATACAATGAGCAGTTCTTC

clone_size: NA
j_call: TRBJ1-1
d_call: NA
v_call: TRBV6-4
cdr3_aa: CASRGHTGTEAFF
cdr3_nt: TGTGCCAGCAGAGGACACACAGGCACTGAAGCTTTCTTT

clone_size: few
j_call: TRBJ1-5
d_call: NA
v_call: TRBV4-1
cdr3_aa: CASSQSPGPVNQPQHF
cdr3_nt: TGCGCCAGCAGCCAATCGCCGGGACCAGTAAATCAGCCCCAGCATTTT

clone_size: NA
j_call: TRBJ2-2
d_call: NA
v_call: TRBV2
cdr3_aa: CASTVVGELFF
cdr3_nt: TGTGCCAGCACAGTGGTCGGGGAGCTGTTTTTT

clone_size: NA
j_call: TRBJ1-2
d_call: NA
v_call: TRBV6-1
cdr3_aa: CASSEARRSGYGYTF
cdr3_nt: TGTGCCAGCAGTGAAGCGCGCCGGTCGGGCTATGGCTACACCTTC

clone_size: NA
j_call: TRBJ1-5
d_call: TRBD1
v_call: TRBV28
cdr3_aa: CASSPGQGSNQPQHF
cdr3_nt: TGTGCCAGCAGTCCGGGACAGGGTAGCAATCAGCCCCAGCATTTT

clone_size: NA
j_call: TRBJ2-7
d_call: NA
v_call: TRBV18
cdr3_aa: CASSPTHQGFYEQYF
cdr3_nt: TGTGCCAGCTCACCAACTCATCAGGGTTTCTACGAGCAGTACTTC

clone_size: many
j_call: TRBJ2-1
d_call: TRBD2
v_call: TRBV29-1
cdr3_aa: CSVGTSGRASSVPFF
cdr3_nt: TGCAGCGTGGGGACTAGCGGGAGGGCGAGTTCGGTTCCGTTCTTC

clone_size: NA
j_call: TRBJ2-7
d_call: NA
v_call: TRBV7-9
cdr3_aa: CASSSGPYEQYF
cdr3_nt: TGTGCCAGCAGCTCCGGACCCTACGAGCAGTACTTC

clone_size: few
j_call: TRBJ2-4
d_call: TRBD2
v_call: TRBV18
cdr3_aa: CASSREGKNIQYF
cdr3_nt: TGTGCCAGCTCGCGGGAGGGCAAAAACATTCAGTACTTC

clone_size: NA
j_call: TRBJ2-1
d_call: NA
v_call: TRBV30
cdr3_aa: CARGRGRNEQFF
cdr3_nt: TGTGCCCGGGGGAGGGGGCGGAATGAGCAGTTCTTC

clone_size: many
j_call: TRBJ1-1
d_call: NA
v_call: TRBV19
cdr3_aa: CASSIRLGEAFF
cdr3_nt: TGTGCCAGTAGTATTCGATTGGGTGAAGCTTTCTTT

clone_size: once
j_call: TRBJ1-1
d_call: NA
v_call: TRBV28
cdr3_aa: CASSLFGGGSDTEAFF
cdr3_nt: TGTGCCAGCAGTTTATTTGGGGGTGGATCGGACACTGAAGCTTTCTTT

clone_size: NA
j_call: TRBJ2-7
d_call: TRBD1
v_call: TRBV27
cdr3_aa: CASSSRQGRNEQYF
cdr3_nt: TGTGCCAGCAGTTCCCGACAGGGGAGGAACGAGCAGTACTTC

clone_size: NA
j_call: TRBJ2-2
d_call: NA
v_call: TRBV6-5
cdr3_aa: CASSYSAGTGELFF
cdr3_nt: TGTGCCAGCAGTTACTCCGCGGGCACCGGGGAGCTGTTTTTT

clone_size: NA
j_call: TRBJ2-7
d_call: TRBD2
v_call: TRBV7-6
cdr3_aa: CASSLGLAGPSYEQYF
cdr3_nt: TGTGCCAGCAGCCTGGGACTAGCGGGTCCATCCTACGAGCAGTACTTC

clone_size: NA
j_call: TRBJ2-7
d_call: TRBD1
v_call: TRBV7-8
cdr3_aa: CASSLRNRGTSYEQYF
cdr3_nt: TGTGCCAGCAGCCTACGAAACAGGGGGACAAGCTACGAGCAGTACTTC

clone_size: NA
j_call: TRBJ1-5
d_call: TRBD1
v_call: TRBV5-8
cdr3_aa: CASSFAGTGGRNQPQHF
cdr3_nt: TGTGCCAGCAGCTTTGCGGGGACAGGGGGGCGGAATCAGCCCCAGCATTTT

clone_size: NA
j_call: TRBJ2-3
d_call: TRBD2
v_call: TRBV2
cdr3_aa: CASTGGYGRERTDTQYF
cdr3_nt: TGTGCCAGCACGGGGGGTTACGGGAGGGAACGCACAGATACGCAGTATTTT